This T cell receptor (beta chain) was sequenced for a study of blood T cell repertoires in COVID-19. Clones were read by immunoSEQ multiplex PCR, and TCRdb kept only the in-frame ones, dropping some. The sample has about 20,000 clones; around 90% are singletons. V was shortened by 1 base and J by 13 bases, with 14 bases between the two germline ends. Germline V gene sequence: CDR1 SGHNT, CDR2 YENEEA. The CDR3 sequence is 13 residues long. This chain connects TRBV11-3 to TRBJ2-1; weak D call: TRBD2 (5 bases). This receptor was obtained from a human donor in a cohort sampled during active COVID-19. The source material was peripheral blood. The CDR3 reads CASSLGRPEGQFF. In DNA form, the CDR3 reads TGTGCCAGCAGCTTAGGCAGGCCAGAGGGACAGTTCTTC.